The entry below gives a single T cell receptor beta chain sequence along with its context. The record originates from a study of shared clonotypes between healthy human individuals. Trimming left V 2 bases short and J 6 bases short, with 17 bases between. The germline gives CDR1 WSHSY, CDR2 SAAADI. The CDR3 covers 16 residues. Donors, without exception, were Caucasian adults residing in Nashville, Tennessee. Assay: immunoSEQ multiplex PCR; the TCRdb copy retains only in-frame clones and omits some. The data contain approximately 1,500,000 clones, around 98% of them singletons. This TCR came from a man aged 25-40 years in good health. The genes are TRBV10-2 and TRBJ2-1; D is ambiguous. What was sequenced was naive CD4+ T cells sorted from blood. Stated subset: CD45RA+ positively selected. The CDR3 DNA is TGCGCCAGCAGTGAGGTGTGGGGTCATTTGGGCAATGAGCAGTTCTTC. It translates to CASSEVWGHLGNEQFF.